This TCR beta chain appears in the sequencing data of a study of cytomegalovirus exposure and HLA in healthy donors. Study as a whole: Inside one of the first data releases sat tens of millions of unique TCRs taken from HLA-typed donors.

Primers for the PCR totalled 60 Vbeta and 13 Jbeta. Generated by immunoSEQ multiplex PCR, the TCRdb table keeps only in-frame clones and is missing some. The sample has around 270,000 clones, about 80% seen once; the top ten hold roughly 0.31%. Points on this clone: No antigen is known for it.

Study-level results: The likely origin of a cluster of highly shared sequence variants was a sequencing artifact. Associated with HLA alleles at 0.05 false discovery rate in a later analysis were about 17,000 TCR beta sequences. According to reports, the classifier identified cytomegalovirus status with high specificity and sensitivity.

This TCR was recovered from a girl aged 2 to 10 in good health and CMV-seronegative. Sequenced sample: PBMCs.

The CDR3 sequence is CASSSSGPPYEQYF. The CDR3 DNA follows: TGCGCCAGCAGCTCTAGCGGGCCCCCCTACGAGCAGTACTTC. The chain is built from TRBV5-1 and TRBJ2-7; 8 bases line up with TRBD2. CDR3 length: 14 residues. The J segment lost 2 bases and the V segment lost 3 bases, leaving 4 bases of the junction unmatched. Germline V lookup: CDR1 SGHRS, CDR2 YFSETQ.